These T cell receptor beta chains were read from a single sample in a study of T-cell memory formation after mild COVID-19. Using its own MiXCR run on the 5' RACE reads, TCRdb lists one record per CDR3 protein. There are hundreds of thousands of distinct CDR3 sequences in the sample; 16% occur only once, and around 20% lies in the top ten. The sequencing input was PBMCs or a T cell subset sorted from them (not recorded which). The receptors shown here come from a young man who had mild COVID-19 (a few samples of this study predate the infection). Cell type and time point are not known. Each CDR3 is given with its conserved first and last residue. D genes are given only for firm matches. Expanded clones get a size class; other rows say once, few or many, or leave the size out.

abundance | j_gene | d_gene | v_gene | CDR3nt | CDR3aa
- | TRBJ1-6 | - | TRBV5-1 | TGCGCCAGCAGCCGGAACGCAGGGGTCTCTAATTCACCCCTCCACTTT | CASSRNAGVSNSPLHF
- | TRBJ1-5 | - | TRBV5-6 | TGTGCCAGCAGCCTGTGGGTTTTCCCTCAGCCCCAGCATTTT | CASSLWVFPQPQHF
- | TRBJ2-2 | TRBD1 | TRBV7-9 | TGTGCCAGCAGCCACCGGGACAGGGGGCCCGGGGAGCTGTTTTTT | CASSHRDRGPGELFF
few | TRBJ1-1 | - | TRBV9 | TGTGCCAGCAGCGCCAGTGGACGGGACACTGAAGCTTTCTTT | CASSASGRDTEAFF
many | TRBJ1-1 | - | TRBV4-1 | TGCGCCAGCAGCGTATACAGGGTAGGGACTGAAGCTTTCTTT | CASSVYRVGTEAFF
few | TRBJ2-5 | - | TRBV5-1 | TGCGCCAGCAGCTTCCGGGTGGAAGAGACCCAGTACTTC | CASSFRVEETQYF
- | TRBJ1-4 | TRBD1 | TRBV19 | TGTGCCAGTGGGACAGCTGCAACTAATGAAAAACTGTTTTTT | CASGTAATNEKLFF
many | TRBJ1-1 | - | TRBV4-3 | TGCGCCAGCAGCCGCAGGGAGACGAACACTGAAGCTTTCTTT | CASSRRETNTEAFF
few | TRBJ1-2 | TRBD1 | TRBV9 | TGTGCCAGCAGTCAGACAGGGGAGTATGGCTACACCTTC | CASSQTGEYGYTF
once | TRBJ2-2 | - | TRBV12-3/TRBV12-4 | TGTGCCAGCAGACGAGACTGGGTAGCCGGGGAGCTGTTTTTT | CASRRDWVAGELFF
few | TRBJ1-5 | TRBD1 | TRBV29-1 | TGCAGCGTACGGACAGGGGGGATCAATCAGCCCCAGCATTTT | CSVRTGGINQPQHF
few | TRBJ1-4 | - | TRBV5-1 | TGCGCCAGCAGCCTTGGATTTGGGGACAACGAAAAACTGTTTTTT | CASSLGFGDNEKLFF
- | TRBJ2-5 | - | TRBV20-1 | TGCAGTTCTTCAACCCGGGACTCTGTGGCGACCCAGTACTTC | CSSSTRDSVATQYF
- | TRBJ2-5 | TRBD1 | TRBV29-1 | TGCAGCGGAAGGACAGGGAACGGTGAGGGGGAGACCCAGTACTTC | CSGRTGNGEGETQYF
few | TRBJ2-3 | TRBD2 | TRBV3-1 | TGTGCCAGCAGCCAACTGGCGGGGGGGAGCACAGATACGCAGTATTTT | CASSQLAGGSTDTQYF
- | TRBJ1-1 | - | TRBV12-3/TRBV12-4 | TGTGCCAGCCGTATTAACCTTGGGGGGAACACTGAAGCTTTCTTT | CASRINLGGNTEAFF
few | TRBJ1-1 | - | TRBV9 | TGTGCCAGCAGCGTATCAGGGGCTAGGGGCACTGAAGCTTTCTTT | CASSVSGARGTEAFF
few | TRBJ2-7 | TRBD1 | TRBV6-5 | TGTGCCAGCAGTCGGACAGGGGCCCTCTCGGGGCAGTACTTC | CASSRTGALSGQYF
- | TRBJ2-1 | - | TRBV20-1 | TGCAGTGCTAGAGCTTTAGGGGGACTCCATTACAATGAGCAGTTCTTC | CSARALGGLHYNEQFF
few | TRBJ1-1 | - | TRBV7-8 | TGTGCCAGCAGCTTAGTGGTCACTGAAGCTTTCTTT | CASSLVVTEAFF
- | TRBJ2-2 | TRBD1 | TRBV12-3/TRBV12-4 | TGTGCCAGCAGTTTAGCGCTCAGGGGGCCCGGGGAGCTGTTTTTT | CASSLALRGPGELFF
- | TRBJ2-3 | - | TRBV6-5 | TGTGCCAGCAGTTACGGAGCGAATGGGGCAGATACGCAGTATTTT | CASSYGANGADTQYF